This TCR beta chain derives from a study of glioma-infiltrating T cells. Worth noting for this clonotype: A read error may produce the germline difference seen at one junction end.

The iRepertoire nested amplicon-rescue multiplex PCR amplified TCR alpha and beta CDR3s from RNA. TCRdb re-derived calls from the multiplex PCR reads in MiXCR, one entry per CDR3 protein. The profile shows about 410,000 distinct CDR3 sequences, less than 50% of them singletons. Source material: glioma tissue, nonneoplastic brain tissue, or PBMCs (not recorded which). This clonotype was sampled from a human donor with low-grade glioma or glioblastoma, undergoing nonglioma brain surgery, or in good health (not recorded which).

The CDR3: CAGSHFLVSGREGYNEQFF. The CDR3 nucleotides read TGTGCCGGCAGCCACTTCCTCGTAAGCGGGAGGGAGGGATACAATGAGCAGTTCTTT. The V gene is TRBV14, the J gene TRBJ2-1, with 10 bases fitting TRBD2. The germline CDR1 and CDR2 sequences are SGHDN and FVKESK. CDR3 length: 19 residues.